A single sample is the source of the 5 T cell receptor beta chains below, sequenced in a study of blood T cell repertoires in COVID-19. Method: immunoSEQ multiplex PCR; TCRdb's copy keeps in-frame clones and lacks some. Found here are approximately 200,000 clones, 88% of them singletons; the top ten hold 1.5% to 2%. Sequenced input: peripheral blood. The receptors were sampled from a man in his sixties or seventies with acute or convalescent COVID-19.

This clone came up a few times. The chain couples TRBV19 to TRBJ1-1, with 8 bases fitting TRBD1. The CDR3 loop spans 13 amino acids. V shed 6 bases and J 6 bases; nucleotides not matched to a gene: 6. The germline V gene has CDR1 LNHDA and CDR2 SQIVND (reference sequence). Here the CDR3 reads CASSPDRAPEAFF. The CDR3 DNA sequence: TGTGCCAGTAGCCCGGACAGGGCCCCTGAAGCTTTCTTT.

The chain is built from TRBV19 and TRBJ1-5; 9 positions match TRBD1. J was trimmed by 6 bases and V by 3 bases; bases with no gene match: 9. The CDR3 contains 16 residues. Germline V CDR1 and CDR2: LNHDA, SQIVND (reference sequence). The chain's CDR3 is CASSIFRTGAAQPQHF. The CDR3 DNA sequence: TGTGCCAGTAGTATCTTCCGGACAGGGGCCGCTCAGCCCCAGCATTTT.

V gene TRBV9 combines with J gene TRBJ2-3; TRBD2 matches 12 bases. CDR1 is SGDLS and CDR2 is YYNGEE in the germline V gene. J gave up 0 bases and V 4 bases, and 6 bases lay outside the gene matches. This CDR3 has 17 residues. The CDR3 sequence is CASSQFGLAGSTDTQYF. CDR3 bases: TGTGCCAGCAGCCAATTCGGACTAGCGGGAAGCACAGATACGCAGTATTTT.

The chain uses TRBV4-2 and TRBJ2-2; 7 bases fit TRBD1. J gave up 4 bases and V 4 bases, and 6 bases lay outside the gene matches. CDR1 and CDR2 (germline): LGHNA, YNFKEQ. CDR3 size: 15 residues. The CDR3, as DNA: TGTGCCAGCAGCCTCCGGGACAGTGTCACCGGGGAGCTGTTTTTT. This translates into CASSLRDSVTGELFF.

The chain recombines TRBV28 with TRBJ1-2; possibly TRBD1 for D (5 bases). From germline, CDR1 is MDHEN and CDR2 SYDVKM. Trimming removed 6 bases at V and 4 bases at J, with 21 bases between. This CDR3 has 16 amino acids. The CDR3 DNA reads as TGTGCCAGCAGACCCCGGGGGGGGACTGAATTCTATGGCTACACCTTC. This translates into CASRPRGGTEFYGYTF.